Here is one T cell receptor beta chain with its context. The data belong to a study of T cell changes during pregnancy in multiple sclerosis. Libraries were prepared by immunoSEQ multiplex PCR; TCRdb keeps only in-frame clonotypes and omits some of them. The sample has tens of thousands of clones; about 88% are singletons. V gave up 2 bases and J gave up 0 bases, with 11 bases separating them. CDR3 length: 17 amino acids. Germline loops: CDR1 MNHEY, CDR2 SMNVEV (reference sequence). Sequenced here: CD4+ T cells from peripheral blood mononuclear cells, sampled in the first trimester of pregnancy. This clonotype was obtained from a female donor with multiple sclerosis, enrolled in a pregnancy study. V and J are TRBV27 and TRBJ2-6; D remains ambiguous. The CDR3 region has the DNA TGTGCCAGCAGTTTAGTACCACCCTACTCTGGGGCCAACGTCCTGACTTTC. This encodes CASSLVPPYSGANVLTF.